The 17 T cell receptor beta chains below come from one sample, sequenced in a study of T cell responses to AZD1222 COVID-19 vaccine. Profiled with immunoSEQ multiplex PCR; TCRdb holds only in-frame clones, not every one. Among more than 50,000 clones listed, around 90% were seen once. The specimen comprised peripheral blood, sampled on day 0 of AZD1222 vaccination. These receptors came from an adult in good health.

This chain links TRBV11-2 with TRBJ2-1; 16 bases align to TRBD2. Germline V gene sequence: CDR1 SGHAT, CDR2 FQNNGV. Losses at the gene ends were 4 bases for V and 4 bases for J; bases not matched to a gene: 10. This CDR3 is 19 amino acids long. CDR3 sequence reads: CASSSPGTSGRGGYNEQFF. DNA of the CDR3: TGTGCCAGCAGCTCACCTGGGACTAGCGGGAGGGGGGGTTACAATGAGCAGTTCTTC.

This clone was seen a few times. The chain recombines TRBV6-6 with TRBJ1-2, with TRBD1 identical over 8 bases. From germline, CDR1 is MNHNY and CDR2 SVGAGI (reference sequence). This CDR3 is 12 amino acids long. DNA of the CDR3: TGTGTCAAGAACAAACAGGGGGATGGCTACACCTTC. Translation: CVKNKQGDGYTF.

The rearrangement links TRBV21-1 to TRBJ2-3; the table's D gene call, TRBD2, was not cross checked with the DNA. TRBV21-1 is classified as a pseudogene. CDR3 length: 20 amino acids. The CDR3: CASSKSKKSVAGVSTDTQYF. The CDR3 region has the DNA TGTGCCAGCAGCAAATCCAAAAAAAGCGTAGCGGGGGTTAGCACAGATACGCAGTATTTT.

The chain carries TRBV28 and TRBJ1-2, with 7 positions matching TRBD1. This CDR3 comprises 12 residues. Germline values: CDR1 MDHEN, CDR2 SYDVKM. Unmatched junction bases numbered 8, after V lost 8 bases and J lost 8 bases. The CDR3 spells CASVETGKGYTF. The CDR3 nucleotides are TGTGCCAGCGTGGAGACAGGGAAGGGCTACACCTTC.

This clone was seen just once. The chain employs TRBV5-1 and TRBJ2-5, with 10 bases that match TRBD2. Germline V gives CDR1 SGHRS, CDR2 YFSETQ. J lost 5 bases, V lost 4 bases, and 11 bases had no gene match. CDR3 length: 16 amino acids. The CDR3 nucleotides are TGCGCCAGCAGCCCAACAGGGACTAGCGATTGGGAGACCCAGTACTTC. It codes for CASSPTGTSDWETQYF.

This clone was recorded once. The J gene is TRBJ2-3, the V gene TRBV12-5; D not certain. Trimming removed 2 bases at V and 4 bases at J, with 7 bases between. The CDR3 contains 13 residues. CDR1 is LGHNT and CDR2 is FRNRAP in the germline V gene. The CDR3 sequence: CASGLHPPDTQYF. The CDR3 DNA reads as TGTGCTAGTGGTTTGCACCCCCCAGATACGCAGTATTTT.

V and J are TRBV19 and TRBJ2-3; D remains ambiguous. The V gene's germline CDR1 is LNHDA and CDR2 SQIVND (reference sequence). V lost 3 bases, J lost 5 bases, and 15 bases lay in between. The CDR3 sequence is 15 residues long. This chain's CDR3 is CASSIGPSSVDTQYF. CDR3 sequence (DNA): TGTGCCAGTAGTATCGGTCCTAGTTCGGTAGATACGCAGTATTTT.

The chain carries TRBV19 and TRBJ1-2, with TRBD1 matching over 7 bases. The V gene's germline CDR1 is LNHDA and CDR2 SQIVND (reference sequence). Trimming removed 2 bases from V and 5 bases from J; junction bases left unmatched: 8. There are 15 residues in the CDR3. CDR3 sequence (DNA): TGTGCCAGTAGTATAAAGGGGGCGTTCCTTTATGGCTACACCTTC. Protein product: CASSIKGAFLYGYTF.

This chain joins TRBV3-1 (or the pseudogene TRBV3-2) and TRBJ1-1; D unresolved. The CDR3 is made up of 15 amino acids. Between the trimmed V and J ends, which lost 4 bases and 5 bases, there was a span of 17 bases. The germline CDR1 and CDR2 sequences are LGHDT and YNNKEL (reference sequence). The CDR3 region has the DNA TGTGCCAGCAGCCCCCAGTGGGGAGGGCAGACTGAAGCTTTCTTT. This gives the protein CASSPQWGGQTEAFF.

The chain links TRBV6-5 to TRBJ2-7; D is perhaps TRBD2 (5 bases). Looked up from germline, CDR1 is MNHEY and CDR2 is SVGAGI. Trimming pared 7 bases from V and 3 bases from J, leaving 13 bases between. CDR3 length: 13 amino acids. CDR3 DNA: TGTGCCAGCACGGGGTCAGACTTCTACGAGCAGTACTTC. Protein product: CASTGSDFYEQYF.

The rearrangement links TRBV27 to TRBJ2-7, with D unclear. The CDR3 spans 16 residues. CDR1 and CDR2 from the germline V gene are MNHEY and SMNVEV (reference sequence). V lost 8 bases and J lost 1, with 21 bases in between. As DNA, the CDR3 is TGTGCCAGCGTGGCACACCGGGCCGACCAGTCCTACGAGCAGTACTTC. This gives the protein CASVAHRADQSYEQYF.

The V and J genes are TRBV30 and TRBJ1-3, with D unresolved. The CDR3 consists of 12 residues. Germline V gene data show CDR1 as GTSNPN and CDR2 as SVGIG (reference sequence). The V end was cut by 5 bases, the J end by 7 bases, with 12 bases between. CDR3 sequence (DNA): TGTGCCTGGGTACGGGGTTCGAACACCATATATTTT. The encoded protein is CAWVRGSNTIYF.

This clone has a single count. The rearrangement uses TRBV10-3 and TRBJ2-1, with D possibly matching TRBD2 (6 bases). Between the trimmed V and J ends, which lost 0 bases and 5 bases, there was a span of 14 bases. This CDR3 is 16 amino acids long. The germline CDR1 and CDR2 sequences are ENHRY and SYGVKD. The CDR3 is CAISESGTPRNNEQFF. CDR3 bases: TGTGCCATCAGTGAGTCCGGGACTCCGCGGAACAATGAGCAGTTCTTC.

The CDR3 DNA follows: TGTGCCAGCAGTGAAGGGGGACAGGGCCCTAACACCGGGGAGCTGTTTTTT. It specifies CASSEGGQGPNTGELFF. This chain uses TRBV2 with TRBJ2-2, with 9 bases that match TRBD1. V was pared by 1 base and J by 2 bases, with 5 bases of the junction left unmatched. CDR1 SNHLY and CDR2 FYNNEI come from the germline V gene. The CDR3 totals 17 residues.

V gene TRBV9 combines with J gene TRBJ2-3; 8 bases fit TRBD2. Germline trimming cut 5 bases from V and 4 bases from J; bases unmatched to any gene: 12. Germline lookup yields CDR1 SGDLS and CDR2 YYNGEE. The CDR3 runs to 16 residues. This CDR3 reads CASSSLPSGSSDTQYF. DNA for the CDR3: TGTGCCAGCAGTTCCCTACCCAGCGGGAGTTCAGATACGCAGTATTTT. The full variable domain, its missing parts supplied by reference TRBV9 and TRBJ2-3, is DSGVTQTPKHLITATGQRVTLRCSPRSGDLSVYWYQQSLDQGLQFLIQYYNGEERAKGNILERFSAQQFPDLHSELNLSSLELGDSALYFCASSSLPSGSSDTQYFGPGTRLTVL.

J is TRBJ2-1 and V is TRBV29-1; TRBD1 is a possible D gene (5 bases). V lost 7 bases, J lost 0 bases, and 13 bases lay in between. CDR3 length: 14 residues. The germline V gene encodes CDR1 SQVTM and CDR2 ANQGSEA. CDR3: CSGRVGSSYNEQFF. CDR3 DNA: TGCAGCGGCAGGGTTGGAAGCTCCTACAATGAGCAGTTCTTC.

This clone was seen once. This chain links TRBV2 with TRBJ2-1, with no clear D. The CDR3 length is 13 residues. Trimming removed 3 bases at V and 10 bases at J, with 13 bases between. CDR1 and CDR2 from the germline V gene are SNHLY and FYNNEI. The CDR3: CASSDGWGLEQFF. CDR3 sequence (DNA): TGTGCCAGCAGTGACGGTTGGGGTTTGGAGCAGTTCTTC.